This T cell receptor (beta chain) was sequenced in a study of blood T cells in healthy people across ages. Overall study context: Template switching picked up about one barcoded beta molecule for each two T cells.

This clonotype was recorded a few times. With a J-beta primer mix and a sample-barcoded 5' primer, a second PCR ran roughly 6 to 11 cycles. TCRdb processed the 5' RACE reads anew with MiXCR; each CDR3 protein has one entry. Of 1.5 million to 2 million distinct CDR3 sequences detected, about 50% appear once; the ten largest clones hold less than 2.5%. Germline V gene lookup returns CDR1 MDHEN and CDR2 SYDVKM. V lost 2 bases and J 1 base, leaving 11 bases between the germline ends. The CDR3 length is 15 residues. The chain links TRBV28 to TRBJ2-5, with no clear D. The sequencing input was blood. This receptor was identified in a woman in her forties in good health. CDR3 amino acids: CASSLVARAQETQYF. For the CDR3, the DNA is TGTGCCAGCAGTTTAGTGGCACGGGCCCAAGAGACCCAGTACTTC.